This TCR beta chain was observed in a study of cytomegalovirus exposure and HLA in healthy donors. A word on this clone: Its specificity is not known.

Study observations and caveats: On later analysis, the bulk of CMV-associated TCR beta chains appeared to be HLA-restricted. Donor immune exposure was known only as CMV serostatus. HLA allele associations emerged for some 16,000 TCR beta sequences in a later analysis, at 0.05 false discovery rate.

This CDR3 is built from 15 residues. Looked up from germline, CDR1 is SQVTM and CDR2 is ANQGSEA. The V and J ends lost 4 bases and 1 base, in that order; junction bases with no gene match: 4. This PCR relied on a set of 60 Vbeta primers and 13 Jbeta primers. Using immunoSEQ multiplex PCR, the repertoire was profiled, and TCRdb retains in-frame clones only, with some absent. Here the sample spans 200,000 to 250,000 clones, over 65% being singletons. This clonotype originated in a man aged 40-49 years in good health and CMV-seronegative. The specimen sequenced was PBMCs. This chain links TRBV29-1 with TRBJ2-1; 10 nucleotides align to TRBD2. In DNA, the CDR3 is TGCAGCGTTGTCGGGACTAGCGCTTCCTACAATGAGCAGTTCTTC. It specifies CSVVGTSASYNEQFF.